What follows are 10 T cell receptor beta chains derived from one specimen sequenced in a study of blood T cell repertoires in COVID-19. Sequencing used immunoSEQ multiplex PCR; TCRdb keeps in-frame clones, though not all of them. The sample shows about 290,000 clones, around four fifths of them seen only once. Input material: peripheral blood. These receptors originate from a woman between 50 and 59 years old with active or convalescent COVID-19.

The chain uses TRBV7-9 and TRBJ2-5; 9 nucleotides match TRBD1. Germline CDR1 SEHNR, CDR2 FQNEAQ (reference sequence). This CDR3 is built from 14 residues. V lost 5 bases and J lost 5; bases outside the gene matches: 6. This CDR3 is CASSLRTGAETQYF. In nucleotides, the CDR3 is TGTGCCAGCAGCCTACGGACAGGGGCGGAGACCCAGTACTTC. Full variable domain (outside the CDR3, taken from reference TRBV7-9 and TRBJ2-5): DTGVSQNPRHKITKRGQNVTFRCDPISEHNRLYWYRQTLGQGPEFLTYFQNEAQLEKSRLLSDRFSAERPKGSFSTLEIQRTEQGDSAMYLCASSLRTGAETQYFGPGTRLLVL.

The chain recombines TRBV18 with TRBJ2-7; 8 nucleotides line up with TRBD2. The CDR3 contains 15 residues. CDR1 and CDR2 (germline): KGHSH, LQKENI. The trim removed 3 bases at V and 4 bases at J, leaving 8 bases unmatched. In nucleotides, the CDR3 is TGTGCCAGCTCACCTATCACTAGCGGTCCTTACGAGCAGTACTTC. Translating it yields CASSPITSGPYEQYF. Complete variable domain (other parts from reference TRBV18 and TRBJ2-7): NAGVMQNPRHLVRRRGQEARLRCSPMKGHSHVYWYRQLPEEGLKFMVYLQKENIIDESGMPKERFSAEFPKEGPSILRIQQVVRGDSAAYFCASSPITSGPYEQYFGPGTRLTVT.

This chain joins TRBV6-1 and TRBJ2-3; 8 bases map to TRBD2. Germline CDR1 and CDR2: MNHNS and SASEGT. V dropped 1 base and J dropped 2; count of bases not matched to a gene: 23. The CDR3 contains 22 residues. In nucleotides, the CDR3 is TGTGCCAGCAGTGAAGTGGGTGAAGGACGAAGGAGTCTAGCGGGTGTCACAGATACGCAGTATTTT. It codes for CASSEVGEGRRSLAGVTDTQYF.

CDR3 residues: CASSQDNPLRNGYTF. The DNA for the CDR3 is TGTGCCAGCAGCCAAGATAACCCGTTGAGGAATGGCTACACCTTC. The J gene is TRBJ1-2, the V gene TRBV4-2, with D uncertain. Trimming stripped 0 bases from V and 6 bases from J, with 14 bases between. The CDR3 is 15 residues long. Germline V gene data show CDR1 as LGHNA and CDR2 as YNFKEQ.

The J gene is TRBJ2-4, the V gene TRBV27; D may be TRBD1 (8 bases). Germline loops: CDR1 MNHEY, CDR2 SMNVEV (reference sequence). Trimming stripped 5 bases from V and 0 bases from J, with 17 bases between. The CDR3 has 17 residues. The CDR3 DNA is TGTGCCAGCAGTCCCCAGGGGGCGGGGGTAGCCAAAAACATTCAGTACTTC. Its protein product is CASSPQGAGVAKNIQYF.

The chain joins TRBV4-1 to TRBJ2-2; 9 bases match TRBD2. The CDR3 is 20 residues long. CDR1 and CDR2 from the germline V gene are MGHRA and YSYEKL. V shed 0 bases, J shed 8 bases, and the junction held 19 bases outside the gene matches. CDR3 bases: TGCGCCAGCAGCCAAGATAGCGGGAGTAGTAGTTTAGAGCCTAAGGGGGAGCTGTTTTTT. Translating gives CASSQDSGSSSLEPKGELFF.

This chain links TRBV11-2 with TRBJ1-6; the D is unclear. Trimming left V 7 bases short and J 7 bases short, with 17 bases between. Germline assignment: CDR1 SGHAT and CDR2 FQNNGV. The CDR3 has 15 residues. The CDR3, as DNA: TGTGCCAGCACCCTAGCGAGATTTGTAAATTCACCCCTCCACTTT. It yields the protein CASTLARFVNSPLHF.

J is TRBJ1-6 and V is TRBV28; 9 bases are a match to TRBD1. V lost 8 bases, J lost 9 bases, and 11 bases stayed unmatched. This CDR3 spans 15 amino acids. Germline assignment: CDR1 MDHEN and CDR2 SYDVKM. The chain's CDR3 is CASGTRQGVVSPLHF. As DNA, the CDR3 is TGTGCCAGCGGGACTCGACAGGGGGTAGTTTCACCCCTCCACTTT.

The chain recombines TRBV4-1 with TRBJ1-3; D possibly corresponds to TRBD1 (5 bases). The CDR3 length is 19 residues. The germline gives CDR1 MGHRA, CDR2 YSYEKL. V shed 1 base and J shed 2 bases, with 21 bases lying between them. This chain's CDR3 is CASSQGTVRAHSAGNTIYF. Here the CDR3 DNA reads TGCGCCAGCAGCCAAGGAACTGTCAGGGCCCACTCTGCTGGAAACACCATATATTTT.

The chain couples TRBV6-5 to TRBJ1-1; the match to TRBD1 covers 8 bases. This CDR3 spans 13 amino acids. Germline trimming cut 8 bases from V and 4 bases from J; bases unmatched to any gene: 6. The germline V gene encodes CDR1 MNHEY and CDR2 SVGAGI. CDR3 amino acids: CASQRTGLTEAFF. The CDR3 DNA follows: TGTGCCAGCCAAAGGACAGGGCTCACTGAAGCTTTCTTT.